The 16 T cell receptor beta chains in this list originate from one sample, sequenced in a study of patients and donors after allogeneic stem cell transplantation. MiXCR, run by TCRdb on the RT-PCR reads, gives a single entry per CDR3 protein. Of about 410,000 distinct CDR3 sequences in the sample, 16% are singletons; the top ten hold less than 8%. The sequencing sample was made of blood, either unsorted or a sorted T cell fraction (not recorded which). These receptors all come from a human donor who was either an allogeneic HSCT recipient or a stem cell or donor lymphocyte infusion donor (not recorded which). It is not recorded whose cells these are; they may come from a transplant donor.

This clonotype was seen more than once but under ten times. J is TRBJ1-3 and V is TRBV2; D not certain. The CDR3 loop spans 14 amino acids. V dropped 6 bases and J dropped 0 bases, with 9 bases sitting between them. Germline values: CDR1 SNHLY, CDR2 FYNNEI. This CDR3 is CASSRVFSGNTIYF. The CDR3 DNA is TGTGCCAGCAGCCGGGTTTTCTCTGGAAACACCATATATTTT.

This clonotype was recorded many times. The chain couples TRBV5-6 to TRBJ2-1, with a weak D call TRBD2 (5 bases). V was pared by 0 bases and J by 1 base, with 11 bases between. Germline assignment: CDR1 SGHDT and CDR2 YYEEEE. The CDR3 length is 16 residues. The CDR3 sequence is CASSLGWGESYNEQFF. In nucleotides, the CDR3 is TGTGCCAGCAGCTTGGGGTGGGGAGAATCCTACAATGAGCAGTTCTTC.

The table lists this clonotype with many counts. The chain uses TRBV4-1 and TRBJ2-1; 14 nucleotides align to TRBD2. Germline V gene data show CDR1 as MGHRA and CDR2 as YSYEKL. The CDR3 is made up of 15 amino acids. V shed 6 bases, J shed 4 bases, and the junction held 2 bases outside the gene matches. For the CDR3, the DNA is TGCGCCAGCAGACGGACTAGCGGGGGGTACAATGAGCAGTTCTTC. Amino acid sequence: CASRRTSGGYNEQFF.

The chain has TRBV4-1 and TRBJ2-4; D unclear. The CDR3 is made up of 15 amino acids. CDR1 MGHRA and CDR2 YSYEKL come from the germline V gene. V lost 0 bases and J 5 bases, leaving 11 bases between the germline ends. CDR3 sequence: CASSQDRALQNIQYF. The CDR3 coding sequence is TGCGCCAGCAGCCAAGACCGGGCTCTTCAAAACATTCAGTACTTC.

The chain carries TRBV6-5 and TRBJ1-2; D not resolved. V lost 4 bases to trimming and J lost 4 bases, with 10 bases between them. From germline, CDR1 is MNHEY and CDR2 SVGAGI. This CDR3 contains 13 residues. In nucleotides, the CDR3 is TGTGCCAGCAGTTCTGGACGGAGCTATGGCTACACCTTC. Amino acid sequence: CASSSGRSYGYTF.

This chain uses TRBV7-9 with TRBJ2-3; 9 bases fit TRBD1. The V and J ends lost 3 bases and 1 base, in that order; junction bases with no gene match: 5. Germline values: CDR1 SEHNR, CDR2 FQNEAQ (reference sequence). The CDR3 is made up of 16 amino acids. CDR3 residues: CASSLGQGIRTDTQYF. CDR3 in DNA: TGTGCCAGCAGCTTGGGACAGGGTATCCGCACAGATACGCAGTATTTT.

V usage is TRBV12-3 or TRBV12-4 and J usage is TRBJ1-5, with D tentatively TRBD1 (5 bases). The CDR3 loop spans 17 amino acids. The V end was cut by 4 bases, the J end by 5 bases, with 21 bases between. The CDR3, as DNA: TGTGCCAGCAGTTCCAACGGACGGAGACGGGGGGATCAGCCCCAGCATTTT. Its protein product is CASSSNGRRRGDQPQHF.

This clonotype was counted at least ten times. The chain links TRBV3-1 to TRBJ1-3; D unresolved. Germline V gene lookup returns CDR1 LGHDT and CDR2 YNNKEL (reference sequence). The CDR3 is 14 residues long. Trimming stripped 2 bases from V and 0 bases from J, with 5 bases between. CDR3 sequence reads: CASSQQVSGNTIYF. The CDR3 DNA is TGTGCCAGCAGCCAACAGGTCTCTGGAAACACCATATATTTT.

This clonotype was seen repeatedly, ten times or more. The V call is TRBV12-3 or TRBV12-4, the J call TRBJ1-2; TRBD1 agrees at 9 bases. With 5 bases clipped from V and 7 bases from J, the junction kept 5 bases outside the gene matches. This CDR3 contains 13 residues. In DNA, the CDR3 is TGTGCCAGCAGTCTGGGACAGGGAGGTGGCTACACCTTC. Amino acids: CASSLGQGGGYTF.

The chain carries TRBV15 and TRBJ1-5, with 9 bases aligning to TRBD1. This CDR3 is built from 21 residues. Germline V gene sequence: CDR1 LNHNV, CDR2 YYDKDF (reference sequence). V lost 1 base to trimming and J lost 2 bases; unmatched junction nucleotides: 18. CDR3 DNA: TGTGCCACCAGCAGAGGGAACTGGACCGGAAACAGGGGGCATCGCAATCAGCCCCAGCATTTT. This encodes CATSRGNWTGNRGHRNQPQHF.

Many counts were recorded for this clonotype. The chain joins TRBV4-2 to TRBJ2-6; no clear D. Germline values: CDR1 LGHNA, CDR2 YNFKEQ. The CDR3 loop spans 18 amino acids. Trimming stripped 0 bases from V and 0 bases from J, with 12 bases between. In DNA form, the CDR3 reads TGTGCCAGCAGCCAAGAGCAGGTTCTCCTCTCTGGGGCCAACGTCCTGACTTTC. This translates into CASSQEQVLLSGANVLTF.

This clonotype has a count of ten or more. CDR3 protein: CASSGERGQPQHF. CDR3 sequence (DNA): TGTGCCAGCTCGGGGGAGAGGGGTCAGCCCCAGCATTTT. The chain has TRBV12-3 or TRBV12-4 and TRBJ1-5; tentative D call: TRBD1 (5 bases). The CDR3 loop spans 13 amino acids. Trimming removed 8 bases at V and 6 bases at J, with 14 bases between.

This clonotype was counted ten times or more. The chain has TRBV12-3 or TRBV12-4 and TRBJ1-2; the D is unclear. Between the trimmed V and J ends, which lost 7 bases and 4 bases, there was a span of 13 bases. The CDR3 sequence is 13 residues long. As DNA, the CDR3 is TGTGCCAGCACCCTCGGCGGAGCCTATGGCTACACCTTC. Amino acid sequence: CASTLGGAYGYTF.

This clonotype was seen ten or more times. The chain has TRBV12-3 or TRBV12-4 and TRBJ2-6; no firm D call. Between the trimmed V and J ends, which lost 7 bases and 0 bases, there was a span of 4 bases. The CDR3 totals 13 residues. The CDR3 DNA is TGTGCCAGCATTGACTCTGGGGCCAACGTCCTGACTTTC. Translating it yields CASIDSGANVLTF.

This clonotype was recorded a few times. The chain combines TRBV6-2 or TRBV6-3 with TRBJ1-6; possible D gene TRBD1, 5 bases. The V and J ends lost 8 bases and 7 bases respectively, with 12 bases between them. The CDR3 extends over 13 amino acids. Germline loops: CDR1 MNHEY, CDR2 SVGEGT. The CDR3 region has the DNA TGTGCCAGCCGTATACGGGGGAATTCACCCCTCCACTTT. This gives the protein CASRIRGNSPLHF.

There are a few counts of this clonotype. The gene calls are TRBV7-2 and TRBJ2-7; TRBD1 agrees at 9 bases. The V segment lost 4 bases and the J segment 2 bases; nucleotides outside the gene matches: 6. The germline V gene encodes CDR1 SGHTA and CDR2 FQGNSA. The CDR3 contains 15 residues. The CDR3 sequence is CASSSGTGKAYEQYF. As DNA, the CDR3 is TGTGCCAGCAGCTCAGGGACAGGGAAGGCCTACGAGCAGTACTTC.